Given below is one T cell receptor (beta chain) in context. This clone was picked up a small number of times. Its binding antigen is unknown. No clone much larger than this one lies a single base away; base qualities are absent. For this chain, trimming is 6 bases at the V end and 6 bases at the J end, and the number of junction bases without a gene match is 5. The CDR3 measures 13 amino acids from cysteine to phenylalanine. This entry keeps only the CDR3 DNA: 39 bases, framed from base 1. The library relied on the immunoSEQ multiplex PCR assay. The study's own analysis went as follows. Preprocessing removed nonproductive sequences and CDR3s not starting with C, not ending with F or W, or shorter than 7 amino acids. Antigen-specific clonotypes were called with the MANAFEST web app, based on expansion relative to reference and other culture wells. A clone was considered positive if significant expansion relative to the reference culture was observed in 2 of 3 replicate wells at an FDR below 0.05. Positive clones also required significant expansion versus all other tandem wells and an odds ratio above 5. CDR3 homology was quantified as pairwise Levenshtein distance, calculated with the stringdist R package after three terminal residues were trimmed from each end. The clones in this table, taken by TCRdb from immuneACCESS, are in-frame only. Not every clone is retained; where verified, under half of the shortfall comes from an unresolved V gene, and the cause of the rest is unknown. That table supplies the V and J calls and clone size; D and trimming were determined from the DNA. Here the sample has around 25,000 clones; roughly 70% occur a single time. The ten largest account for about 17% of the sample.

CD4+ T cells from unexposed donors were collected before the COVID-19 pandemic (2011-2018). The EasySep CD4+ T cell isolation kit was used to isolate CD4+ T cells once the cultures had run for approximately ten days. As far as cell numbers permitted, CD4+ T cells from unexposed donors were tested for reactivity against SARS-CoV-2 S and N as well as four spike pools from common cold coronaviruses. PBMCs were cultured at under 2.5 million per well in IMDM supplemented with around 5% human AB serum and approximately 9.8 IU/ml IL-2. Half of the culture medium was replaced with fresh IL-2-containing medium on days 3 and 7. Triplicate replicate wells were generally used for each peptide culture condition. Leukapheresis product for the unexposed donors was purchased commercially. Ficoll-Paque PLUS gradient centrifugation was used to isolate PBMCs from leukapheresis product or whole blood. PBMCs were either cryopreserved at -140 degrees C or used fresh in the expansion assay. The QIAamp Micro DNA Kit was used to extract genomic DNA from the CD4+ T cells.

This entry belongs to a study of CD4 T cells in relation to SARS-CoV-2 and coronaviruses (dated by TCRdb to the early 2020s). Regarding the complete study: The ViraFEST assay cultured PBMCs with antigen for under 13 days, then sequenced TCR beta CDR3s to find antigen-specific clonal expansions. An HIV-1 Nef peptide pool or a culture without peptide was used as the negative reference condition. HLA restriction was mapped for shared crossreactive spike epitopes using patient-derived lymphoblastoid cell lines. At the level of individual TCR clonotypes, the study evaluated whether memory CD4+ T cells crossreact between the spike proteins of SARS-CoV-2 and those of common cold coronaviruses. The Adaptive Biotechnologies TCR-sequencing kit was used to sequence samples from a few pre-COVID donors and the naive versus memory experiments, while other data came from Illumina-based sequencing. For other donors in the study, expansion assays were sequenced with a different, Illumina-based TCR-beta assay. On the study overall, not on this receptor specifically: In roughly 65% of donors, memory CD4+ clonotypes turned up that crossrecognized SARS-CoV-2 and at least one common cold coronavirus spike. Compared with monoreactive clones, crossreactive clones had significantly weaker SARS-CoV-2-driven expansion, a result consistent with antigenic imprinting. Crossreactivity analysis centred on spike protein, so crossreactivity against other viral proteins was not assessed. No donor contributed both pre-pandemic and post-infection samples, which limited tracing the source of pre-existing responses. The study was limited by small numbers of patients and tested TCRs.

This chain is built from TRBV12-3 or TRBV12-4 and TRBJ1-2, and 9 junctional nucleotides match TRBD1. This sequence originates from a human donor in good health. Sequencing used CD4+ T cells from PBMCs, cultured in vitro. The CDR3 loop reads CASRMGQGDGYTF. The nucleotides read TGTGCCAGCAGGATGGGACAGGGTGATGGCTACACCTTC.